The 9 T cell receptor beta chains below come from one sample, sequenced in a study of T cell responses to AZD1222 COVID-19 vaccine (dated by TCRdb to the early 2020s). The library came from the immunoSEQ multiplex PCR assay. In its TCRdb copy, this immuneACCESS table keeps in-frame sequences only and misses some clones. Where compared with another copy, unresolved V genes explain less than half of these, and the others have no known cause. For this sample there are under 150,000 clones; 92% appear just once. The top ten hold about a tenth of the sample. In light of the paper, this sample's time point label describes: about 28 days (+/-7) after the second vaccine dose. Specimen: peripheral blood, collected 28 days after the second AZD1222 dose. The origin of the receptors is an adult who received the AZD1222 COVID-19 vaccine.

Comments on this clone: Other DNA sequences of this sample code for an identical CDR3. V and J are TRBV19 and TRBJ1-2, with D unresolved. The CDR3 has 14 amino acids. V was cut by 3 bases and J by 5 bases, with 13 bases left in between. Germline CDR1 and CDR2: LNHDA and SQIVND (reference sequence). The CDR3 sequence is CASSIEAGVYGYTF. CDR3 nucleotide sequence: TGTGCCAGTAGTATCGAAGCAGGTGTATATGGCTACACCTTC.

The CDR3 sequence: CASSHRRQGANEQFF. The CDR3, as DNA: TGTGCCAGCAGCCACCGGAGACAGGGGGCCAATGAGCAGTTCTTC. The J gene is TRBJ2-1, the V gene TRBV3-1 (or the pseudogene TRBV3-2); the match to TRBD1 covers 10 bases. This CDR3 has 15 amino acids. Germline CDR1 is LGHDT and CDR2 is YNNKEL (reference sequence). Germline trimming cut 3 bases from V and 6 bases from J; bases unmatched to any gene: 5.

This chain connects TRBV4-3 to TRBJ2-6, with unresolved D. The germline gives CDR1 LGHNA, CDR2 YSLEER. The CDR3 is 16 residues long. V was clipped by 1 base and J by 0 bases, with 7 bases between them. The CDR3 nucleotides are TGCGCCAGCAGCCAAGGTCCCAGCTCTGGGGCCAACGTCCTGACTTTC. Amino acids: CASSQGPSSGANVLTF.

This chain links TRBV19 with TRBJ1-5; 10 bases match TRBD1. The CDR3 has 15 residues. The germline V gene encodes CDR1 LNHDA and CDR2 SQIVND (reference sequence). V lost 7 bases to trimming and J lost 6 bases; unmatched junction nucleotides: 9. For the CDR3, the DNA is TGTGCCAGTAATACCGGGACAGGGGTTCCTCAGCCCCAGCATTTT. This translates into CASNTGTGVPQPQHF.

The chain uses TRBV5-4 and TRBJ1-2, with a possible D match to TRBD1 (6 bases). Germline values: CDR1 SGHNT, CDR2 YYREEE (reference sequence). Trimming took 3 bases from V and 8 from J, leaving 14 bases between them. The CDR3 is made up of 13 amino acids. The CDR3: CASSSGQTWGYTF. For the CDR3, the DNA is TGTGCCAGCAGCTCCGGACAGACATGGGGCTACACCTTC.

CDR3 sequence: CSAKFNTGELFF. The CDR3 bases are TGCAGCGCTAAATTTAACACCGGGGAGCTGTTTTTT. The rearrangement joins TRBV29-1 to TRBJ2-2; no clear D. Germline lookup yields CDR1 SQVTM and CDR2 ANQGSEA. The CDR3 has 12 residues. Trimming took off 7 bases at V and 2 bases at J, with 8 bases between the two ends.

The J gene is TRBJ1-5, the V gene TRBV19; D is possibly TRBD1 (5 bases). The CDR3 has 16 amino acids. Germline CDR1 is LNHDA and CDR2 is SQIVND (reference sequence). Deletions cut 5 bases from V and 7 bases from J, with 21 bases between. CDR3 sequence (DNA): TGTGCCAGTAGTCCTTACTCCGGGACCCCGGGACAGCCCCAGCATTTT. It yields the protein CASSPYSGTPGQPQHF.

This clone was seen a few times. The chain employs TRBV3-1 (or the pseudogene TRBV3-2) and TRBJ1-1; 10 bases fit TRBD1. Germline V lookup: CDR1 LGHDT, CDR2 YNNKEL (reference sequence). This CDR3 region has 14 residues. V shed 5 bases and J 0 bases; nucleotides not matched to a gene: 0. For the CDR3, the DNA is TGTGCCAGCAGCGACAGGGGGCTGAACACTGAAGCTTTCTTT. It encodes CASSDRGLNTEAFF.

The chain is built from TRBV14 and TRBJ1-1; D not resolved. The V end lost 4 bases, the J end lost 1 base, and 7 bases lay between the germline ends. The CDR3 totals 13 residues. Germline CDR1 and CDR2: SGHDN and FVKESK. In nucleotides, the CDR3 is TGTGCCAGCAGCCCATACAAGAACACTGAAGCTTTCTTT. It encodes CASSPYKNTEAFF.